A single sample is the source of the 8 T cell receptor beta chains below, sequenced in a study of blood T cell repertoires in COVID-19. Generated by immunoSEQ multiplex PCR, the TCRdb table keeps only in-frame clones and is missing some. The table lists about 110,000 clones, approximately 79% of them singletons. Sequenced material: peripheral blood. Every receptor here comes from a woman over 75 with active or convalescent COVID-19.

The CDR3 here is CASRPDSRSPDGYTF. The CDR3 DNA sequence: TGTGCCAGCAGACCCGATAGCAGAAGCCCAGATGGCTACACCTTC. The chain joins TRBV2 to TRBJ1-2; D unclear. Germline-derived CDR1 and CDR2 are SNHLY and FYNNEI. This CDR3 has 15 amino acids. V was shortened by 6 bases and J by 6 bases, with 20 bases between the two germline ends.

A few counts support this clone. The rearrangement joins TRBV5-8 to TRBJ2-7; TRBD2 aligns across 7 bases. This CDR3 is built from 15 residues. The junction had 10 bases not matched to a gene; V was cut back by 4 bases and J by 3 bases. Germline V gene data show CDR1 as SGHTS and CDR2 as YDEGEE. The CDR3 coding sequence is TGTGCCAGCAGCCCCGGGGGGACTGTCTTCTACGAGCAGTACTTC. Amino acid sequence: CASSPGGTVFYEQYF.

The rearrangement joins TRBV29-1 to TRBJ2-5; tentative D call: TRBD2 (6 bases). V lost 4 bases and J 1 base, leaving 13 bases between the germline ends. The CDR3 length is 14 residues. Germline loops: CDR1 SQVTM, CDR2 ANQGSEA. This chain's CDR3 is CSVGEVSFQETQYF. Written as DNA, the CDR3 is TGCAGCGTTGGGGAGGTGAGCTTCCAAGAGACCCAGTACTTC.

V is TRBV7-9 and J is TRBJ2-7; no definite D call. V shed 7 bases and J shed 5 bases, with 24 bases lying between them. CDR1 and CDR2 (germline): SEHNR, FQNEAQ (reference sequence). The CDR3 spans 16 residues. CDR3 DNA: TGTGCCAGCACCTCGCCCTCACCGGATTGGAGTCACGAGCAGTACTTC. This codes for CASTSPSPDWSHEQYF.

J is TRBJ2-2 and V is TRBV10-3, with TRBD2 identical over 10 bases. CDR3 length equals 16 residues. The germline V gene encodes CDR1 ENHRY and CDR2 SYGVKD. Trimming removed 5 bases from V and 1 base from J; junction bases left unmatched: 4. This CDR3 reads CAISPASGRNTGELFF. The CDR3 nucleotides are TGTGCCATCAGTCCCGCTAGCGGGAGGAACACCGGGGAGCTGTTTTTT.

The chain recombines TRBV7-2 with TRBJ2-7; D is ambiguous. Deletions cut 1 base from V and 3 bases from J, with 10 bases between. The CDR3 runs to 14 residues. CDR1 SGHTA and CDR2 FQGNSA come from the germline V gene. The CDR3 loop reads CASSLGSTLYEQYF. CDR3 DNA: TGTGCCAGCAGCTTAGGGTCTACCCTCTACGAGCAGTACTTC.

The CDR3 nucleotides read TGTGCCAGCAGTGAGGGCACTTTCTATGGCTACACCTTC. Amino acids: CASSEGTFYGYTF. The genes are TRBV2 and TRBJ1-2, with unresolved D. V lost 3 bases to trimming and J lost 4 bases, with 9 bases between them. Germline loops: CDR1 SNHLY, CDR2 FYNNEI. The CDR3 covers 13 residues.

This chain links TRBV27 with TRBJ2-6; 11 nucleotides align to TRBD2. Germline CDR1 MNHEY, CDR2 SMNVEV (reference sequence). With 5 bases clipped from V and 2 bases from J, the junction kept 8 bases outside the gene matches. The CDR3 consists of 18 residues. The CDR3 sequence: CASSPLAGAPPGANVLTF. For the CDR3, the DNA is TGTGCCAGCAGTCCACTAGCGGGAGCCCCCCCTGGGGCCAACGTCCTGACTTTC.